The 15 T cell receptor beta chains in this list originate from one sample, sequenced in a study of shared clonotypes between healthy human individuals. Sequencing was performed with immunoSEQ multiplex PCR; in TCRdb, only in-frame clones are kept and a portion is missing. Of about 700,000 clones listed, roughly 94% are singletons. CD45RO-negative cells were positively selected for CCR7, leaving out terminally differentiated effector memory CD45RA+ cells. The specimen sequenced was naive CD8+ T cells sorted from blood. Source of these receptors: a man aged 25-45 years in good health.

V gene TRBV13 combines with J gene TRBJ2-2, with TRBD2 identical over 7 bases. The CDR3 sequence is 18 residues long. Germline V gives CDR1 PRHDT, CDR2 FYEKMQ (reference sequence). The J segment lost 4 bases and the V segment lost 5 bases, leaving 16 bases of the junction unmatched. The CDR3, as DNA: TGTGCCAGCAGCCCTAAAGGTATGCGCGGGAGTAGCACCGGGGAGCTGTTTTTT. Amino acids: CASSPKGMRGSSTGELFF.

This clone was detected only once. This CDR3 reads CSVKAPQNYGYTF. CDR3 nucleotide sequence: TGCAGCGTGAAGGCCCCACAGAACTATGGCTACACCTTC. The gene calls are TRBV29-1 and TRBJ1-2; D ambiguous. The CDR3 consists of 13 residues. V lost 6 bases and J 2 bases, leaving 13 bases between the germline ends. Germline V gene data show CDR1 as SQVTM and CDR2 as ANQGSEA. The entire variable domain, with the rest obtained from reference TRBV29-1 and TRBJ1-2, is as follows: SAVISQKPSRDICQRGTSLTIQCQVDSQVTMMFWYRQQPGQSLTLIATANQGSEATYESGFVIDKFPISRPNLTFSTLTVSNMSPEDSSIYLCSVKAPQNYGYTFGSGTRLTVV.

This sequence joins TRBV6-5 and TRBJ1-4, with 7 nucleotides matching TRBD1. The CDR3 has 13 amino acids. V lost 7 bases to trimming and J lost 5 bases; unmatched junction nucleotides: 4. In germline, CDR1 is MNHEY, CDR2 SVGAGI. The DNA for the CDR3 is TGTGCCAGCACCGGACAGGAAAATGAAAAACTGTTTTTT. Translated, it gives CASTGQENEKLFF.

For the CDR3, the DNA is TGTGCCAGCAGCTTAGCCCCTCCGACGGGGGCGCGGGACTATGGCTACACCTTC. It specifies CASSLAPPTGARDYGYTF. This chain joins TRBV11-2 and TRBJ1-2; tentative D call: TRBD1 (6 bases). The CDR3 contains 18 residues. The germline V gene has CDR1 SGHAT and CDR2 FQNNGV. The V gene lost 1 base and the J gene lost 3 bases, with 21 bases spanning the gap.

V gene TRBV27 combines with J gene TRBJ2-5; 9 nucleotides align to TRBD1. The CDR3 has 13 amino acids. After removal of 5 bases from V and 8 bases from J, the junction contained 6 bases not matched to a gene. The germline V gene has CDR1 MNHEY and CDR2 SMNVEV (reference sequence). This chain's CDR3 is CASSPGTGYTQYF. CDR3 DNA: TGTGCCAGCAGTCCAGGGACAGGGTATACCCAGTACTTC.

This clone has a single count. V gene TRBV18 combines with J gene TRBJ2-3; a weak D match, TRBD2 (6 bases). The germline gives CDR1 KGHSH, CDR2 LQKENI. The V and J ends lost 3 bases and 5 bases respectively, with 18 bases between them. The CDR3 spans 16 residues. The CDR3 is CASSPALGGTGDTQYF. CDR3 DNA sequence: TGTGCCAGCTCACCGGCATTGGGCGGGACCGGAGATACGCAGTATTTT.

The chain recombines TRBV28 with TRBJ2-7; 8 nucleotides match TRBD2. J was trimmed by 3 bases and V by 4 bases; bases with no gene match: 8. This CDR3 is built from 15 residues. Per the germline V gene, CDR1 is MDHEN and CDR2 is SYDVKM. CDR3 residues: CASSSPGLDRYEQYF. The DNA for the CDR3 is TGTGCCAGCAGTTCTCCGGGACTAGATCGCTACGAGCAGTACTTC. Full variable domain (rest looked up from reference TRBV28 and TRBJ2-7): DVKVTQSSRYLVKRTGEKVFLECVQDMDHENMFWYRQDPGLGLRLIYFSYDVKMKEKGDIPEGYSVSREKKERFSLILESASTNQTSMYLCASSSPGLDRYEQYFGPGTRLTVT.

This chain uses TRBV27 with TRBJ2-7, with D unclear. The CDR3 covers 12 residues. In germline, CDR1 is MNHEY, CDR2 SMNVEV (reference sequence). V was cut by 6 bases and J by 4 bases, with 10 bases left in between. CDR3 nucleotide sequence: TGTGCCAGCAGCCGAGGACGTTACGAGCAGTACTTC. The encoded protein is CASSRGRYEQYF.

The chain joins TRBV6-5 to TRBJ2-7; D perhaps matches TRBD1 (6 bases). The germline V gene has CDR1 MNHEY and CDR2 SVGAGI. The length of the CDR3 is 13 residues. V shed 2 bases and J shed 6 bases, with 11 bases lying between them. This CDR3 reads CASSYLTGSEQYF. CDR3 sequence (DNA): TGTGCCAGCAGTTACCTGACAGGCTCCGAGCAGTACTTC.

In its sample, this clone was seen once. The chain carries TRBV29-1 and TRBJ2-7, with 7 bases matching TRBD2. CDR3 length equals 11 residues. V was pared by 5 bases and J by 3 bases, with 1 base of the junction left unmatched. Germline V gene lookup returns CDR1 SQVTM and CDR2 ANQGSEA. Here the CDR3 reads CSVLADYEQYF. As DNA, the CDR3 is TGCAGCGTTCTAGCGGACTACGAGCAGTACTTC.

As DNA, the CDR3 is TGTGCCAGCAGCCCCGTGTCAGGGGGCCGCACAGATACGCAGTATTTT. Protein: CASSPVSGGRTDTQYF. This chain uses TRBV7-9 with TRBJ2-3; 8 nucleotides align to TRBD1. Germline-derived CDR1 and CDR2 are SEHNR and FQNEAQ (reference sequence). The CDR3 runs 16 residues. The trim removed 5 bases at V and 1 base at J, leaving 8 bases unmatched.

The chain carries TRBV5-1 and TRBJ1-4, with D unresolved. CDR3 length: 15 amino acids. The V end lost 5 bases, the J end lost 2 bases, and 13 bases lay between the germline ends. Germline values: CDR1 SGHRS, CDR2 YFSETQ. Here the CDR3 reads CASRAADGTNEKLFF. The DNA for the CDR3 is TGCGCCAGCAGGGCGGCCGACGGGACTAATGAAAAACTGTTTTTT.

A word on this clone: The germline gene is not matched at one end of the junction; a read error may be the cause. The chain links TRBV7-9 to TRBJ2-3, with 9 positions matching TRBD2. Germline lookup yields CDR1 SEHNR and CDR2 FQNEAQ (reference sequence). The CDR3 spans 15 residues. CDR3 loop: CASRLAGEGTDTQYF. As DNA, the CDR3 is TGTGCCAGCAGGTTAGCGGGGGAAGGCACAGATACGCAGTATTTT.

This sequence joins TRBV11-2 and TRBJ2-1; D ambiguous. This CDR3 comprises 15 residues. The ends were cut back, 1 base at V and 3 bases at J, with 10 bases in the middle. CDR1 and CDR2 from the germline V gene are SGHAT and FQNNGV. The CDR3 loop reads CASSLGLGNYNEQFF. In DNA form, the CDR3 reads TGTGCCAGCAGCTTAGGTCTGGGTAACTACAATGAGCAGTTCTTC.

This clone was seen just once. The chain links TRBV7-8 to TRBJ2-3; D call uncertain. CDR3 length: 16 amino acids. The V end was cut by 1 base, the J end by 4 bases, with 15 bases between. The V gene's germline CDR1 is SGHVS and CDR2 FQNEAQ. The CDR3 protein is CASSLVPKRVADTQYF. As DNA, the CDR3 is TGTGCCAGCAGCTTAGTTCCAAAACGGGTCGCAGATACGCAGTATTTT.